Listed here are 12 T cell receptor beta chains from one sample, sequenced in a study of blood T cell repertoires in COVID-19. Data came from immunoSEQ multiplex PCR; TCRdb stores just in-frame clones and leaves some out. The table includes roughly 250,000 clones, over 80% detected once. Source material: peripheral blood. The receptors shown here come from a human donor in a cohort sampled during active COVID-19.

In its sample, this clone was seen a few times. The rearrangement links TRBV10-3 to TRBJ1-5; D is perhaps TRBD1 (6 bases). The CDR3 totals 16 residues. Germline lookup yields CDR1 ENHRY and CDR2 SYGVKD. The V and J ends lost 6 bases and 4 bases respectively, with 19 bases between them. The CDR3 nucleotides are TGTGCCATCAGGAAGGACAGTGCACTAAAGAATCAGCCCCAGCATTTT. It yields the protein CAIRKDSALKNQPQHF.

V and J are TRBV4-2 and TRBJ2-7; possibly TRBD2 for D (5 bases). The CDR3 length is 14 residues. V was clipped by 1 base and J by 6 bases, with 13 bases between them. Germline CDR1 LGHNA, CDR2 YNFKEQ. The CDR3 loop is CASSQGGMAAEQYF. The DNA of the CDR3 is TGTGCCAGCAGCCAAGGAGGGATGGCGGCCGAGCAGTACTTC.

This clone was recorded only once. The chain employs TRBV15 and TRBJ1-1, with TRBD1 matching over 7 bases. V trimming: 6 bases; J trimming: 6 bases; junction bases outside the gene matches: 10. This CDR3 region has 14 residues. Germline V gene data show CDR1 as LNHNV and CDR2 as YYDKDF (reference sequence). The CDR3 DNA reads TGTGCCACCAGTCGTGACAGGGTTTCGGCTGAAGCTTTCTTT. Residues: CATSRDRVSAEAFF.

The chain combines TRBV7-2 with TRBJ2-2; possible D gene TRBD2, 5 bases. The CDR3 spans 15 residues. Germline lookup yields CDR1 SGHTA and CDR2 FQGNSA. V was clipped by 2 bases and J by 5 bases, with 12 bases between them. The CDR3, as DNA: TGTGCCAGCAGCTTATTAGCGTTAGGGACCGGGGAGCTGTTTTTT. This encodes CASSLLALGTGELFF.

This clone occurred a few times. The V call is TRBV10-2, the J call TRBJ1-3; perhaps TRBD1 as D (6 bases). V lost 7 bases and J lost 0, with 13 bases in between. The CDR3 covers 15 residues. Germline V gene lookup returns CDR1 WSHSY and CDR2 SAAADI. For the CDR3, the DNA is TGCGCCAGCACTCCGGGACAACTCTCTGGAAACACCATATATTTT. The encoded protein is CASTPGQLSGNTIYF.

The rearrangement links TRBV29-1 to TRBJ2-2, with D perhaps TRBD1 (6 bases). The ends were cut back, 2 bases at V and 3 bases at J, with 10 bases in the middle. The CDR3 spans 14 residues. Germline CDR1 SQVTM, CDR2 ANQGSEA. This CDR3 is CSVERQGYTGELFF. The CDR3 DNA reads as TGCAGCGTTGAAAGGCAGGGGTACACCGGGGAGCTGTTTTTT.

As DNA, the CDR3 is TGTGCCAGCACCTCCGGTACCTTCTACGAGCAGTACTTC. It specifies CASTSGTFYEQYF. The chain links TRBV28 to TRBJ2-7, with D unresolved. The CDR3 runs 13 residues. Trimming pared 7 bases from V and 3 bases from J, leaving 13 bases between. CDR1 and CDR2 from the germline V gene are MDHEN and SYDVKM.

This chain joins TRBV29-1 and TRBJ2-7; 9 nucleotides match TRBD2. CDR3 length: 13 amino acids. J gave up 6 bases and V 1 base, and 4 bases lay outside the gene matches. Germline V gene lookup returns CDR1 SQVTM and CDR2 ANQGSEA. CDR3 loop: CSVEGSGSIEQYF. Written as DNA, the CDR3 is TGCAGCGTTGAAGGTAGCGGGAGCATCGAGCAGTACTTC.

The table lists this clone with a few counts. In DNA, the CDR3 is TGCGCCAGCCCCCTCGTCCCTGAAGCTTTCTTT. Protein product: CASPLVPEAFF. This rearrangement joins TRBV5-1 to TRBJ1-1; D uncertain. The germline V gene has CDR1 SGHRS and CDR2 YFSETQ. The ends were cut back, 7 bases at V and 6 bases at J, with 10 bases in the middle. The CDR3 covers 11 residues.

J is TRBJ2-7 and V is TRBV5-1; 7 bases line up with TRBD1. Germline V gene lookup returns CDR1 SGHRS and CDR2 YFSETQ. V dropped 1 base and J dropped 4; count of bases not matched to a gene: 5. The CDR3 runs to 14 residues. CDR3 loop: CASSLQGQTYEQYF. Here the CDR3 DNA reads TGCGCCAGCAGCTTGCAGGGACAGACGTACGAGCAGTACTTC. Full variable domain (rest looked up from reference TRBV5-1 and TRBJ2-7): KAGVTQTPRYLIKTRGQQVTLSCSPISGHRSVSWYQQTPGQGLQFLFEYFSETQRNKGNFPGRFSGRQFSNSRSEMNVSTLELGDSALYLCASSLQGQTYEQYFGPGTRLTVT.

The chain recombines TRBV19 with TRBJ2-5; D remains ambiguous. V was pared by 5 bases and J by 4 bases, with 11 bases between. The CDR3 extends over 13 amino acids. The germline V gene encodes CDR1 LNHDA and CDR2 SQIVND (reference sequence). CDR3 sequence reads: CASSSQQLETQYF. The CDR3 coding sequence is TGTGCCAGTAGTTCCCAACAGCTAGAGACCCAGTACTTC.

V gene TRBV19 combines with J gene TRBJ1-2; D remains ambiguous. The V gene's germline CDR1 is LNHDA and CDR2 SQIVND (reference sequence). The germline V and J ends were trimmed by 4 bases and 6 bases, with 18 bases remaining between them. The CDR3 totals 15 residues. As DNA, the CDR3 is TGTGCCAGTAGTACGGGGTTTCAGAGAGGACATGGCTACACCTTC. Translation: CASSTGFQRGHGYTF.